The rows below give T cell receptor beta chains drawn from one sample of a study of blood T cell repertoires in COVID-19. Repertoires were generated with immunoSEQ multiplex PCR, while TCRdb's copy carries only in-frame clones and drops some. This sample has roughly 410,000 clones, with about 89% found just once. Material: peripheral blood. These receptors were collected from a woman aged 55-70 years with COVID-19, enrolled during active disease. Both conserved end residues are part of each CDR3. D genes are given only for firm matches. Where a row states a size, it is once, few, many or the class of an expanded clone; other rows omit it.

v_call,j_call,cdr3_length,clone_size,d_call,cdr3_aa,cdr3_nt
TRBV4-2,TRBJ2-3,17,NA,NA,CASSQESGTSSTDTQYF,TGTGCCAGCAGCCAAGAATCCGGGACTTCTAGCACAGATACGCAGTATTTT
TRBV29-1,TRBJ1-1,13,NA,NA,CSVEGQLNTEAFF,TGCAGCGTTGAAGGACAGCTGAACACTGAAGCTTTCTTT
TRBV3-1/TRBV3-2,TRBJ1-2,12,once,NA,CASSQDVQAYTF,TGTGCCAGCAGCCAAGATGTCCAGGCCTACACCTTC
TRBV3-1/TRBV3-2,TRBJ2-2,13,NA,NA,CASSRRESGELFF,TGTGCCAGCAGCCGCAGGGAATCCGGGGAGCTGTTTTTT
TRBV11-1,TRBJ2-2,16,NA,TRBD2,CASRAGLAANTGELFF,TGTGCCAGCAGGGCCGGACTAGCGGCGAACACCGGGGAGCTGTTTTTT
TRBV11-3,TRBJ2-1,14,NA,TRBD2,CASRPGSGGGEQFF,TGTGCCAGCCGACCGGGGAGCGGGGGGGGTGAGCAGTTCTTC
TRBV19,TRBJ1-1,14,NA,NA,CASSAVRGNTEAFF,TGTGCCAGTAGTGCCGTACGAGGGAACACTGAAGCTTTCTTT
TRBV5-4,TRBJ2-1,15,NA,NA,CASSHRRVEYNEQFF,TGTGCCAGCAGCCACCGCAGGGTTGAATACAATGAGCAGTTCTTC
TRBV6-5,TRBJ2-3,15,NA,TRBD1,CASTGTGDGTDTQYF,TGTGCCAGCACCGGGACAGGGGACGGCACAGATACGCAGTATTTT
TRBV19,TRBJ1-5,14,once,NA,CASSIVQGGQPQHF,TGTGCCAGTAGTATAGTTCAGGGCGGTCAGCCCCAGCATTTT
TRBV19,TRBJ1-2,13,NA,NA,CASSTGVDYGYTF,TGTGCCAGTAGTACAGGGGTAGACTATGGCTACACCTTC
TRBV5-1,TRBJ1-1,17,few,TRBD1,CASSLAGRDRGDTEAFF,TGCGCCAGCAGCTTGGCTGGGAGGGACAGGGGGGACACTGAAGCTTTCTTT
TRBV2,TRBJ2-3,12,NA,NA,CASRELTDTQYF,TGTGCCAGCAGGGAGTTGACAGATACGCAGTATTTT
TRBV18,TRBJ2-5,14,NA,TRBD2,CASSPLSGRETQYF,TGTGCCAGCTCACCATTAAGCGGGAGAGAGACCCAGTACTTC
TRBV18,TRBJ1-3,17,NA,NA,CASSPLGHASSGNTIYF,TGTGCCAGCTCACCACTGGGACATGCGAGCTCTGGAAACACCATATATTTT
TRBV19,TRBJ1-5,13,NA,NA,CASSAGSNQPQHF,TGTGCCAGTTCTGCGGGAAGCAATCAGCCCCAGCATTTT
TRBV11-2,TRBJ2-1,14,NA,NA,CASSLRLTTMKQFF,TGTGCCAGCAGCCTAAGACTGACTACAATGAAGCAGTTCTTC
TRBV2,TRBJ2-5,14,NA,TRBD2,CASLLGTNKETQYF,TGTGCCAGTCTACTCGGGACTAATAAAGAGACCCAGTACTTC
TRBV5-8,TRBJ2-3,16,NA,TRBD2,CASSPLAGGETDTQYF,TGTGCCAGCAGCCCGCTAGCGGGGGGGGAAACAGATACGCAGTATTTT
TRBV1,TRBJ1-4,21,NA,NA,CTSSQGSCESFDEATNEKLFF,TGCACCAGCAGCCAAGGGTCTTGTGAAAGCTTCGATGAGGCAACTAATGAAAAACTGTTTTTT
TRBV30,TRBJ2-1,16,NA,NA,CAWATGGMSSYNEQFF,TGTGCCTGGGCCACCGGCGGGATGAGCTCCTACAATGAGCAGTTCTTC
TRBV4-1,TRBJ2-3,17,NA,TRBD2,CASSHGSMGGGADTQYF,TGCGCCAGCAGCCACGGGAGCATGGGCGGGGGGGCGGATACGCAGTATTTT
TRBV9,TRBJ1-6,14,NA,TRBD1,CASSVDRGRSPLHF,TGTGCCAGCAGCGTAGACAGGGGACGGTCACCCCTCCACTTT